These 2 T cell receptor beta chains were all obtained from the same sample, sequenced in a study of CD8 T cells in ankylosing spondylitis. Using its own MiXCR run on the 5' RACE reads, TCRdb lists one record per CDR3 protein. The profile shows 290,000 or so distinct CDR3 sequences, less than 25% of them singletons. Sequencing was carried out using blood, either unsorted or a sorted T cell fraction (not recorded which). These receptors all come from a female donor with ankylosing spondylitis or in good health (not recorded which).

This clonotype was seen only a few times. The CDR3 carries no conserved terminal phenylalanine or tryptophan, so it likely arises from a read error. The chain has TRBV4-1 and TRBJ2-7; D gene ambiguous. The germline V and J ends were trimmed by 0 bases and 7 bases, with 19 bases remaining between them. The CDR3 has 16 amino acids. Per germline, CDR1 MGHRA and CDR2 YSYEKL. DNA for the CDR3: TGCGCCAGCAGCCAAGATGGTCAGTCCTTCCCCATAGAGCAGTACATC. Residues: CASSQDGQSFPIEQYI.

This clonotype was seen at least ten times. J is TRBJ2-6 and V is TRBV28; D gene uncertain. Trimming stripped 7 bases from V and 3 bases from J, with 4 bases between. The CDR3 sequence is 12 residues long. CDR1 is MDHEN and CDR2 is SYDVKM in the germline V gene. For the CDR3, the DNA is TGTGCCAGCAAAAGTGGGGCCAACGTCCTGACTTTC. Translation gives CASKSGANVLTF.